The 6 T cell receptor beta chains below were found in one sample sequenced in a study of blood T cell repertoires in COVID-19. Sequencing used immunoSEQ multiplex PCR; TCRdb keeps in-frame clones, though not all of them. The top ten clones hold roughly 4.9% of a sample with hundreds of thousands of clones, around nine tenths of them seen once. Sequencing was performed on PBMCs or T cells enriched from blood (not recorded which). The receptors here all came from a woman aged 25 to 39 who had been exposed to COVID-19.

CDR3 loop: CASSPGQGRDTQYF. The CDR3 DNA reads as TGTGCCAGCAGCCCGGGACAGGGTAGAGATACGCAGTATTTT. The V and J genes are TRBV7-9 and TRBJ2-3; 9 nucleotides line up with TRBD1. CDR1 is SEHNR, CDR2 FQNEAQ, per germline (reference sequence). The CDR3 has 14 amino acids. Trimming removed 5 bases from V and 5 bases from J; junction bases left unmatched: 5.

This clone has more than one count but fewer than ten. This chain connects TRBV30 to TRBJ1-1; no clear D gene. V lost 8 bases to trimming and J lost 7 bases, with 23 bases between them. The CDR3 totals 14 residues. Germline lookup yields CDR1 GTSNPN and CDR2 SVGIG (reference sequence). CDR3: CALEGKSFGGEAFF. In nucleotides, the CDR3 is TGTGCCCTGGAGGGCAAGTCTTTCGGTGGTGAAGCTTTCTTT.

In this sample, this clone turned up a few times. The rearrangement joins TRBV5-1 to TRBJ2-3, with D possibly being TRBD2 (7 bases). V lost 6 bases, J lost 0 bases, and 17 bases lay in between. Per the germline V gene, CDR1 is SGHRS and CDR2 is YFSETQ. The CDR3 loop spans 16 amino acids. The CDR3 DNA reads TGCGCCAGCAAAGGCGGGGGCGCCACTAGCACAGATACGCAGTATTTT. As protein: CASKGGGATSTDTQYF. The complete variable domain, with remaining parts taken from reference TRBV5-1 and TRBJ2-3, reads KAGVTQTPRYLIKTRGQQVTLSCSPISGHRSVSWYQQTPGQGLQFLFEYFSETQRNKGNFPGRFSGRQFSNSRSEMNVSTLELGDSALYLCASKGGGATSTDTQYFGPGTRLTVL.

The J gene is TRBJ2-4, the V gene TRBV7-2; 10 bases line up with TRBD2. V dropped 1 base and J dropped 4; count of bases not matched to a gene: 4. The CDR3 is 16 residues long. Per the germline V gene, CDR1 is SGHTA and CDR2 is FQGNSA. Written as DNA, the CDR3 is TGTGCCAGCAGCTTAGGCAGCGGGGGGGTTAAAAACATTCAGTACTTC. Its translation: CASSLGSGGVKNIQYF.

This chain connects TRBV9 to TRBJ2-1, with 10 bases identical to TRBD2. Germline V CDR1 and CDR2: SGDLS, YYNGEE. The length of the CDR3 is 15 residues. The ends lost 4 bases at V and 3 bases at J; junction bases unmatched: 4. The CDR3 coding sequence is TGTGCCAGCAGCCCCCGGACTAGCGGCTACAATGAGCAGTTCTTC. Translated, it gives CASSPRTSGYNEQFF. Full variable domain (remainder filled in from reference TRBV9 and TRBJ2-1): DSGVTQTPKHLITATGQRVTLRCSPRSGDLSVYWYQQSLDQGLQFLIQYYNGEERAKGNILERFSAQQFPDLHSELNLSSLELGDSALYFCASSPRTSGYNEQFFGPGTRLTVL.

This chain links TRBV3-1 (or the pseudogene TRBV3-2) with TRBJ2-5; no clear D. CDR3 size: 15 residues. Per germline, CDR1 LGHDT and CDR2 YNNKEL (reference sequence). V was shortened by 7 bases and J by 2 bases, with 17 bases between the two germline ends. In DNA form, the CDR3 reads TGTGCCAGCACCCCCGCGACTCAACGACAAGAGACCCAGTACTTC. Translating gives CASTPATQRQETQYF.